This T cell receptor beta chain was identified in a study of cytomegalovirus exposure and HLA in healthy donors. The PCR made use of 60 Vbeta and 13 Jbeta primers. Repertoires were generated with immunoSEQ multiplex PCR, while TCRdb's copy carries only in-frame clones and drops some. The repertoire holds 200,000 to 250,000 clones, with approximately 83% as singletons. In the case of this clone: Its specificity is unknown.

Study-wide results and caveats: TCR association rates varied by HLA locus in a later analysis, with DRB1 highest and HLA-C lowest. The classifier reportedly diagnosed cytomegalovirus status with high sensitivity and specificity. A later analysis linked a missense DCLRE1C variant to TCR beta V- and J-gene trimming.

The TCR sequence derives from a boy aged 2 to 9 in good health and CMV-seronegative. Sequences were obtained from PBMCs.

CDR3 coding DNA: TGTGCCAGCAGCCAACGACAGGCGGACTACGAGCAGTACTTC. Translation gives CASSQRQADYEQYF. The chain joins TRBV13 to TRBJ2-7, with a weak D call TRBD1 (6 bases). V was trimmed by 5 bases and J by 3 bases, leaving 14 bases between them. This CDR3 spans 14 amino acids. Per germline, CDR1 PRHDT and CDR2 FYEKMQ (reference sequence).